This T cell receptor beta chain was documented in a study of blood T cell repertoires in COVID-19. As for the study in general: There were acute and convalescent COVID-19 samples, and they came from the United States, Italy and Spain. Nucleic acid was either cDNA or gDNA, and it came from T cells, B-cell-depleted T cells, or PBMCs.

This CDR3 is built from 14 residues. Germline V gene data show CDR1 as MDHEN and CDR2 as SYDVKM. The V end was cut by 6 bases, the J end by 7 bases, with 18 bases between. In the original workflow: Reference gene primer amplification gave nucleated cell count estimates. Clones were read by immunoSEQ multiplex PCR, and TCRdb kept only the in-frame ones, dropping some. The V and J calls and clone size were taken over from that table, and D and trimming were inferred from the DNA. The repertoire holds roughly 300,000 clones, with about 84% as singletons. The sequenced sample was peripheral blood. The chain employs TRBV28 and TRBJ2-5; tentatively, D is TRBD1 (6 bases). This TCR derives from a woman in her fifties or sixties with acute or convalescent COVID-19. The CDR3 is CASSHTDRLRTQYF. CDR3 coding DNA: TGTGCCAGCAGCCATACCGACAGGTTGAGGACCCAGTACTTC.